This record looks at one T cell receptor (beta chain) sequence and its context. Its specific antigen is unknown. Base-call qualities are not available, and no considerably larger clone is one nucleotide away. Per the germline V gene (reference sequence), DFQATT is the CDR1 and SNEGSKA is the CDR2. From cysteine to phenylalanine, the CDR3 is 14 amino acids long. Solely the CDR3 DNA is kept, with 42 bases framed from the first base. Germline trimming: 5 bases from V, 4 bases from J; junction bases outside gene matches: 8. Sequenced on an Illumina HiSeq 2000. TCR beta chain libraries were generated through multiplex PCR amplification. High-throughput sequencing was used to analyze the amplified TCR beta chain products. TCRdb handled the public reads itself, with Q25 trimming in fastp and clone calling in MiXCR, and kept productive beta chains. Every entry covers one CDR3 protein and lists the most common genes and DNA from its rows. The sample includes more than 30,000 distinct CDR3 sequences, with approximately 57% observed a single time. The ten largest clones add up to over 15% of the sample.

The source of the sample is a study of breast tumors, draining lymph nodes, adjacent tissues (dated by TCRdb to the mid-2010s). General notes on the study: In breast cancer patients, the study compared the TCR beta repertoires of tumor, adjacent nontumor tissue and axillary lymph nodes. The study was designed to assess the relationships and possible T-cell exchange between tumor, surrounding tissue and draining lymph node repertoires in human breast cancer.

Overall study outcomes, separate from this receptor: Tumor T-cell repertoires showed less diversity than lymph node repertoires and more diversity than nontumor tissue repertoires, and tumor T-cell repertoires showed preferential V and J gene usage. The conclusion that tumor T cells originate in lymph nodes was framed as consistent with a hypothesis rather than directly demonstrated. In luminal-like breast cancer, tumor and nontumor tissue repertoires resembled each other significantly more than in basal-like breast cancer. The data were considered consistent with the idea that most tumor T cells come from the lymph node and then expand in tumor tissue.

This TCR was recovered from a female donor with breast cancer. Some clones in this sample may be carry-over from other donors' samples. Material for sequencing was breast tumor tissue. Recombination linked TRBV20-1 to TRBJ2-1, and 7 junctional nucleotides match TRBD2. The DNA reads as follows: TGCAGTGCTGGGTCTAGCGGACCTTACAATGAGCAGTTCTTC. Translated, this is CSAGSSGPYNEQFF.